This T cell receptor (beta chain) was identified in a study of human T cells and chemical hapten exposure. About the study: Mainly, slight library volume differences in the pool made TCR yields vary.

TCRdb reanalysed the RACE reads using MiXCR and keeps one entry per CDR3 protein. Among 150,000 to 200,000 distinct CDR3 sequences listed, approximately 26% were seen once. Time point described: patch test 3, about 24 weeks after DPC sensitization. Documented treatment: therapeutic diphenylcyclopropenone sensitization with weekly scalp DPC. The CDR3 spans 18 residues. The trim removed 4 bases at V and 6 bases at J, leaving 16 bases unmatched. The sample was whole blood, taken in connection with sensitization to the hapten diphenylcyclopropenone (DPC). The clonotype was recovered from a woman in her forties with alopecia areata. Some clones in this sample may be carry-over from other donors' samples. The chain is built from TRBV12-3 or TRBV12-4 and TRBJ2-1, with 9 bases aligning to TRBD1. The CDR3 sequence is CASSSTSGTGPPGNEQFF. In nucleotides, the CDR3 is TGTGCCAGCAGTTCTACCTCCGGGACAGGGCCTCCTGGCAATGAGCAGTTCTTC.